Below are 31 T cell receptor beta chains sequenced from a single sample in a study of blood T cell repertoires in COVID-19. Measured with immunoSEQ multiplex PCR; TCRdb has only the in-frame clones, and not every one. The sample lists some 110,000 clones; approximately 85% were seen once. Source material: peripheral blood. Receptors originate from a woman at least 80 years old with COVID-19, enrolled during active disease.

This chain joins TRBV3-1 (or the pseudogene TRBV3-2) and TRBJ1-3; perhaps TRBD1 as D (6 bases). V lost 0 bases to trimming and J lost 0 bases, with 9 bases between them. The CDR3 spans 16 residues. Germline CDR1 is LGHDT and CDR2 is YNNKEL (reference sequence). The CDR3 bases are TGTGCCAGCAGCCAAGAGGGGGCCGACTCTGGAAACACCATATATTTT. This gives the protein CASSQEGADSGNTIYF.

The rearrangement joins TRBV7-3 to TRBJ2-3, with TRBD2 matching 8 bases. The CDR3 sequence is 15 residues long. Germline loops: CDR1 SGHTA, CDR2 FQGTGA. J lost 2 bases, V lost 3 bases, and 4 bases had no gene match. DNA of the CDR3: TGTGCCAGCAGCTTGGCTAGCGGGCCCACAGATACGCAGTATTTT. As protein: CASSLASGPTDTQYF.

The chain has TRBV11-1 and TRBJ1-5, with 9 bases fitting TRBD1. The CDR3 loop spans 14 amino acids. After removal of 5 bases from V and 3 bases from J, the junction contained 2 bases not matched to a gene. Germline CDR1 reads SGHAT; CDR2 reads FQDESV (reference sequence). CDR3 sequence (DNA): TGTGCCAGCAGCCGGACAGGGGCCAATCAGCCCCAGCATTTT. Translation: CASSRTGANQPQHF.

The chain carries TRBV19 and TRBJ2-5; 8 bases fit TRBD1. V lost 4 bases, J lost 5 bases, and 12 bases stayed unmatched. The V gene's germline CDR1 is LNHDA and CDR2 SQIVND (reference sequence). This CDR3 has 16 residues. CDR3 DNA sequence: TGTGCCAGTAGTAGCAATTCAGGGGGCCTCTCGGAGACCCAGTACTTC. As protein: CASSSNSGGLSETQYF.

V usage is TRBV3-1 (or the pseudogene TRBV3-2) and J usage is TRBJ2-1; no clear D. Germline values: CDR1 LGHDT, CDR2 YNNKEL (reference sequence). This CDR3 is built from 13 residues. V was trimmed by 1 base and J by 7 bases, leaving 8 bases between them. The CDR3 protein is CASSQVGGNEQFF. The CDR3 DNA follows: TGTGCCAGCAGCCAAGTCGGCGGTAATGAGCAGTTCTTC.

DNA for the CDR3: TGTGCCACCAGCAGAGATCCCCTGACAGTTTACGAGCAGTACTTC. Protein sequence: CATSRDPLTVYEQYF. The chain uses TRBV15 and TRBJ2-7, with D possibly matching TRBD1 (5 bases). The V gene lost 0 bases and the J gene lost 4 bases, with 13 bases spanning the gap. The CDR3 length is 15 residues. Per the germline V gene, CDR1 is LNHNV and CDR2 is YYDKDF (reference sequence).

Only one count was recorded for this clone. The chain recombines TRBV11-2 with TRBJ2-1; TRBD1 agrees at 7 bases. Per the germline V gene, CDR1 is SGHAT and CDR2 is FQNNGV. The CDR3 contains 14 residues. With 4 bases clipped from V and 5 bases from J, the junction kept 5 bases outside the gene matches. The CDR3 here is CASSSQGQNNEQFF. The DNA for the CDR3 is TGTGCCAGCAGCTCGCAGGGACAGAACAATGAGCAGTTCTTC.

The genes are TRBV3-1 (or the pseudogene TRBV3-2) and TRBJ1-5; D possibly corresponds to TRBD1 (6 bases). Germline loops: CDR1 LGHDT, CDR2 YNNKEL (reference sequence). The length of the CDR3 is 20 residues. V lost 0 bases, J lost 0 bases, and 21 bases lay in between. The CDR3 sequence: CASSQDLCGDKTYSNQPQHF. CDR3 DNA sequence: TGTGCCAGCAGCCAAGATCTATGTGGGGACAAAACTTATAGCAATCAGCCCCAGCATTTT.

CDR3 coding DNA: TGCGCCAGCAGCTTGTCAGGGGCCAAGAATCAGCCCCAGCATTTT. This codes for CASSLSGAKNQPQHF. This chain joins TRBV5-1 and TRBJ1-5, with D possibly TRBD1 on 6 matching bases. CDR3 length equals 15 residues. The V and J ends lost 1 base and 4 bases respectively, with 12 bases between them. The V gene's germline CDR1 is SGHRS and CDR2 YFSETQ.

Comments on this clone: Germline and junction disagree at one end, which may indicate a read error. The chain couples TRBV7-7 to TRBJ2-3, with D perhaps matching TRBD1 (6 bases). The CDR3 loop spans 14 amino acids. Germline V CDR1 and CDR2: SSHAT, FNYEAQ (reference sequence). CDR3 residues: CASSPGAGGDTQYF. CDR3 DNA sequence: TGTGCTAGCAGCCCAGGGGCAGGAGGAGATACGCAGTATTTT.

The J gene is TRBJ1-6, the V gene TRBV11-2, with 10 bases lining up with TRBD1. CDR1 is SGHAT, CDR2 FQNNGV, per germline. The CDR3 is made up of 16 amino acids. V lost 5 bases and J lost 9; bases outside the gene matches: 10. The CDR3 nucleotides read TGTGCCAGCAGCCCGCGCGGGACAGGGGCTCGTTCACCCCTCCACTTT. Amino acid sequence: CASSPRGTGARSPLHF.

V and J are TRBV6-5 and TRBJ2-7; D ambiguous. CDR3 length equals 13 residues. Germline values: CDR1 MNHEY, CDR2 SVGAGI. Trimming left V 6 bases short and J 0 bases short, with 9 bases between. CDR3 nucleotide sequence: TGTGCCAGCAGCCTTATCCCCTCCTACGAGCAGTACTTC. Its protein product is CASSLIPSYEQYF.

The rearrangement links TRBV6-5 to TRBJ2-7; 9 nucleotides line up with TRBD1. J gave up 5 bases and V 6 bases, and 8 bases lay outside the gene matches. Germline assignment: CDR1 MNHEY and CDR2 SVGAGI. CDR3 length equals 14 residues. In DNA form, the CDR3 reads TGTGCCAGCAGCCTCGGGACAGGGTTGGACGAGCAGTACTTC. It encodes CASSLGTGLDEQYF.

V is TRBV28 and J is TRBJ2-3, with 9 bases identical to TRBD2. Germline values: CDR1 MDHEN, CDR2 SYDVKM. V shed 4 bases and J 3 bases; nucleotides not matched to a gene: 5. The CDR3 consists of 15 residues. The CDR3 DNA reads as TGTGCCAGCAGTTCCCTTAGCGGGAGAACAGATACGCAGTATTTT. Protein product: CASSSLSGRTDTQYF.

The chain has TRBV7-9 and TRBJ2-7, with TRBD2 matching over 11 bases. The V and J ends lost 5 bases and 9 bases, in that order; junction bases with no gene match: 12. The germline gives CDR1 SEHNR, CDR2 FQNEAQ (reference sequence). The CDR3 contains 15 residues. This CDR3 is CASSPTSGTTSGQYF. Here the CDR3 DNA reads TGTGCCAGCAGCCCGACTAGCGGGACTACGTCTGGGCAGTACTTC.

This chain links TRBV29-1 with TRBJ1-1; D is unclear. The germline gives CDR1 SQVTM, CDR2 ANQGSEA. Between the trimmed V and J ends, which lost 3 bases and 0 bases, there was a span of 5 bases. The CDR3 spans 12 residues. The CDR3 sequence: CSVESMNTEAFF. The CDR3 region has the DNA TGCAGCGTTGAGAGTATGAACACTGAAGCTTTCTTT.

The chain has TRBV6-1 and TRBJ1-1; 9 bases are a match to TRBD1. The CDR3 is made up of 18 amino acids. J was trimmed by 1 base and V by 1 base; bases with no gene match: 10. CDR1 is MNHNS and CDR2 is SASEGT in the germline V gene. The DNA of the CDR3 is TGTGCCAGCAGTGAAGATGGGGGACAGGGAAACCAGAACACTGAAGCTTTCTTT. Its translation: CASSEDGGQGNQNTEAFF.

The J gene is TRBJ1-6, the V gene TRBV19; a possible D gene is TRBD1 (6 bases). CDR1 LNHDA and CDR2 SQIVND come from the germline V gene (reference sequence). CDR3 length equals 12 residues. V shed 2 bases and J shed 15 bases, with 11 bases lying between them. CDR3 coding DNA: TGTGCCAGTAGTATACCGGACAGCGGCCTCCACTTT. Protein: CASSIPDSGLHF. Using reference TRBV19 and TRBJ1-6 for the parts outside the CDR3, the full variable domain is DGGITQSPKYLFRKEGQNVTLSCEQNLNHDAMYWYRQDPGQGLRLIYYSQIVNDFQKGDIAEGYSVSREKKESFPLTVTSAQKNPTAFYLCASSIPDSGLHFGNGTRLTVT.

This clone has more than one count but fewer than ten. V usage is TRBV14 and J usage is TRBJ2-1; D might be TRBD2 (6 bases). Per germline, CDR1 SGHDN and CDR2 FVKESK. The germline V and J ends were trimmed by 1 base and 6 bases, with 22 bases remaining between them. CDR3 length: 18 amino acids. CDR3 DNA: TGTGCCAGCAGCCAAGGCAAGAGCCTAGCGAAGGTAGTCAATGAGCAGTTCTTC. Protein sequence: CASSQGKSLAKVVNEQFF.

The chain uses TRBV7-9 and TRBJ2-5; the D gene is possibly TRBD1 (5 bases). CDR3 size: 11 residues. Trimming stripped 8 bases from V and 5 bases from J, with 9 bases between. The germline V gene encodes CDR1 SEHNR and CDR2 FQNEAQ (reference sequence). The CDR3, as DNA: TGTGCCAGCGAGAAGGGGGAGACCCAGTACTTC. The encoded protein is CASEKGETQYF.

The chain uses TRBV28 and TRBJ1-2, with 7 nucleotides matching TRBD1. Germline V lookup: CDR1 MDHEN, CDR2 SYDVKM. The CDR3 spans 14 residues. With V trimmed by 4 bases and J by 4 bases, 6 bases remained unmatched. CDR3 sequence (DNA): TGTGCCAGCAGTTCGGCAGGGGGTGCCTATGGCTACACCTTC. It is translated as CASSSAGGAYGYTF.

CDR3 in DNA: TGCGCCAGCAGCTCTCCCGGAGGACTTGAGCAGTTCTTC. This translates into CASSSPGGLEQFF. The V call is TRBV5-1, the J call TRBJ2-1; maybe TRBD2 (5 bases). The CDR3 covers 13 residues. V dropped 3 bases and J dropped 9 bases, with 13 bases sitting between them. In germline, CDR1 is SGHRS, CDR2 YFSETQ.

The rearrangement joins TRBV18 to TRBJ2-7; 9 bases line up with TRBD1. This CDR3 spans 15 amino acids. The germline gives CDR1 KGHSH, CDR2 LQKENI. V shed 6 bases and J 2 bases; nucleotides not matched to a gene: 8. CDR3 sequence (DNA): TGTGCCAGCTCGTACGAACAGGGGGCTACCTACGAGCAGTACTTC. This sequence encodes CASSYEQGATYEQYF. Combining the CDR3 with reference TRBV18 and TRBJ2-7 gives the whole variable domain NAGVMQNPRHLVRRRGQEARLRCSPMKGHSHVYWYRQLPEEGLKFMVYLQKENIIDESGMPKERFSAEFPKEGPSILRIQQVVRGDSAAYFCASSYEQGATYEQYFGPGTRLTVT.

The V call is TRBV2, the J call TRBJ2-7; D might be TRBD1 (6 bases). CDR3 size: 13 residues. Trimming removed 6 bases from V and 3 bases from J, with 12 bases in between. Germline-derived CDR1 and CDR2 are SNHLY and FYNNEI. The DNA of the CDR3 is TGTGCCAGCAGGGAACCAGGGGTCTACGAGCAGTACTTC. Its translation: CASREPGVYEQYF.

J is TRBJ2-1 and V is TRBV24-1; no firm D call. The V gene's germline CDR1 is KGHDR and CDR2 SFDVKD. The CDR3 extends over 13 amino acids. Trimming removed 1 base from V and 5 bases from J, with 5 bases in between. DNA for the CDR3: TGTGCCACCAGTGATTTCCGGGACAATGAGCAGTTCTTC. Its translation is CATSDFRDNEQFF.

V is TRBV27 and J is TRBJ2-4, with D maybe TRBD2 (6 bases). The CDR3 has 15 amino acids. The V gene's germline CDR1 is MNHEY and CDR2 SMNVEV (reference sequence). V lost 8 bases, J lost 0 bases, and 14 bases lay in between. DNA of the CDR3: TGTGCCAGCCCCGGGGGTCCGTTAGCCAAAAACATTCAGTACTTC. Translating it yields CASPGGPLAKNIQYF.

This clone occurred once. The chain carries TRBV7-9 and TRBJ2-3; 7 nucleotides agree with TRBD2. CDR3 length: 12 residues. CDR1 and CDR2 from the germline V gene are SEHNR and FQNEAQ (reference sequence). Germline trimming cut 1 base from V and 9 bases from J; bases unmatched to any gene: 1. The CDR3 reads CASSLVGGTQYF. DNA of the CDR3: TGTGCCAGCAGCTTAGTGGGGGGGACGCAGTATTTT.

The gene calls are TRBV6-2 or TRBV6-3 and TRBJ1-1; D not resolved. V was cut by 6 bases and J by 5 bases, with 7 bases left in between. Germline loops: CDR1 MNHEY, CDR2 SVGEGT. The CDR3 has 11 residues. CDR3 amino acids: CASSYITEAFF. CDR3 DNA sequence: TGTGCCAGCAGCTATATTACTGAAGCTTTCTTT.

The V and J genes are TRBV7-2 and TRBJ2-2; 11 bases line up with TRBD2. The CDR3 covers 17 residues. Germline V gives CDR1 SGHTA, CDR2 FQGNSA. V was pared by 5 bases and J by 7 bases, with 12 bases of the junction left unmatched. CDR3 nucleotide sequence: TGTGCCAGCAGCCAGACACTAGCGGGAGTGAGAAACGGGGAGCTGTTTTTT. Translating it yields CASSQTLAGVRNGELFF.

The genes are TRBV28 and TRBJ2-3; 7 bases fit TRBD2. The trim removed 2 bases at V and 2 bases at J, leaving 4 bases unmatched. This CDR3 contains 15 residues. In germline, CDR1 is MDHEN, CDR2 SYDVKM. In DNA form, the CDR3 reads TGTGCCAGCAGTTTAAAGGGGAGGGTCACAGATACGCAGTATTTT. Its protein product is CASSLKGRVTDTQYF.

The V and J genes are TRBV28 and TRBJ2-5; 8 nucleotides match TRBD2. CDR1 is MDHEN, CDR2 SYDVKM, per germline. The junction had 8 bases not matched to a gene; V was cut back by 7 bases and J by 4 bases. This CDR3 comprises 14 residues. CDR3 in amino acids: CASISGSGGETQYF. The CDR3 bases are TGTGCCAGCATCAGCGGGAGTGGGGGAGAGACCCAGTACTTC.